These 25 T cell receptor beta chains share one sample of origin, sequenced in a study of CD8+CD57+ T cells in acquired aplastic anemia. Genomic DNA served as template for TCR beta VDJ and CDR3 profiling. TCRdb reprocessed the reads via MiXCR and lists one record per CDR3 protein. The sample has approximately 270,000 distinct CDR3 sequences; around 60% are singletons. Sequencing was performed on sorted CD4+, CD8+, or CD8+CD57+ T cells (not recorded which) from PBMCs. These receptors were collected from a human donor with severe aplastic anemia or a healthy control (not recorded which).

The chain recombines TRBV7-2 with TRBJ1-6; 7 nucleotides align to TRBD1. V shed 2 bases, J shed 0 bases, and the junction held 1 base outside the gene matches. Germline V gene lookup returns CDR1 SGHTA and CDR2 FQGNSA. The CDR3 runs to 16 residues. The CDR3 nucleotides are TGTGCCAGCAGCTTAAGGGACAGCTCCTATAATTCACCCCTCCACTTT. Translating gives CASSLRDSSYNSPLHF.

The chain joins TRBV6-5 to TRBJ2-7; maybe TRBD1 (8 bases). CDR1 is MNHEY and CDR2 is SVGAGI in the germline V gene. V was trimmed by 10 bases and J by 6 bases, leaving 19 bases between them. This CDR3 contains 13 residues. The CDR3 spells CAISLTGEGEQYF. CDR3 DNA: TGTGCCATCAGCCTGACAGGGGAGGGCGAGCAGTACTTC.

The chain carries TRBV24-1 and TRBJ2-1; D may be TRBD1 or TRBD2 (5 bases each). Per germline, CDR1 KGHDR and CDR2 SFDVKD. With 6 bases removed from V and 9 bases from J, the gap between germline ends came to 14 bases. The CDR3 totals 13 residues. The CDR3 nucleotides read TGTGCCACCAGTCTGACAGCTGCGGGTGAGCAGTTCTTC. Encoded protein: CATSLTAAGEQFF.

This clonotype was counted at least ten times. The J gene is TRBJ2-2, the V gene TRBV7-3; a weak D match, TRBD2 (6 bases). The CDR3 runs 14 residues. Germline lookup yields CDR1 SGHTA and CDR2 FQGTGA. With 5 bases removed from V and 1 base from J, the gap between germline ends came to 8 bases. The CDR3 sequence is CASSLGRNTGELFF. In nucleotides, the CDR3 is TGTGCCAGCAGCCTCGGGAGGAACACCGGGGAGCTGTTTTTT.

V and J are TRBV5-4 and TRBJ1-1; D gene ambiguous. The germline V gene has CDR1 SGHNT and CDR2 YYREEE (reference sequence). The V gene lost 1 base and the J gene lost 4 bases, with 8 bases spanning the gap. The CDR3 spans 13 residues. The CDR3 loop reads CASSLSLGTEAFF. In nucleotides, the CDR3 is TGTGCCAGCAGCTTGAGTCTTGGCACTGAAGCTTTCTTT.

To note about this clonotype: At one of its ends the junction is not consistent with the germline gene, which may arise from a read error. The V gene is TRBV5-6, the J gene TRBJ1-2; D might be TRBD1 (5 bases). Germline V lookup: CDR1 SGHDT, CDR2 YYEEEE. This CDR3 is 14 amino acids long. CDR3 nucleotide sequence: TGTGTCAGCAGCTTAGGAGGGGATTACTATGGCTACACCTTC. This translates into CVSSLGGDYYGYTF. The full variable domain, in which reference TRBV5-6 and TRBJ1-2 provide the parts outside the CDR3, is DAGVTQSPTHLIKTRGQQVTLRCSPKSGHDTVSWYQQALGQGPQFIFQYYEEEERQRGNFPDRFSGHQFPNYSSELNVNALLLGDSALYLCVSSLGGDYYGYTFGSGTRLTVV.

The chain has TRBV19 and TRBJ2-7, with D perhaps matching TRBD1 (6 bases). Trimming shortened V by 4 bases and J by 2 bases, and 24 bases separated the two germline ends. Looked up from germline, CDR1 is LNHDA and CDR2 is SQIVND (reference sequence). The CDR3 length is 18 residues. CDR3 sequence: CASSSRGPFDRWTYEQYF. For the CDR3, the DNA is TGTGCCAGTAGTAGCCGCGGGCCATTTGACAGGTGGACCTACGAGCAGTACTTC.

This clonotype was seen a single time. This may come from a read error, since a much larger clone is one base off. The chain combines TRBV12-3 or TRBV12-4 with TRBJ1-3; D not certain. CDR3 length: 16 residues. This CDR3 is CASSFGIGFSGNTVYF. The CDR3 bases are TGTGCCAGCAGTTTCGGTATAGGGTTCTCTGGAAACACCGTATATTTT.

This chain connects TRBV10-3 to TRBJ1-2; the match to TRBD1 covers 7 bases. There are 13 residues in the CDR3. J lost 8 bases, V lost 5 bases, and 8 bases had no gene match. The germline CDR1 and CDR2 sequences are ENHRY and SYGVKD. CDR3 in DNA: TGTGCCATCAGTTACGACAGGGCGGGGGGCTACACCTTC. Protein sequence: CAISYDRAGGYTF.

As regards this clonotype: One end of the junction is discordant with germline, which a read error may explain. The chain is built from TRBV3-1 and TRBJ2-7; unclear D gene. This CDR3 comprises 18 residues. Germline V lookup: CDR1 LGHDT, CDR2 YNNKEL (reference sequence). In nucleotides, the CDR3 is TGTGTCAGCAGAAGACGGGCCGGTTTAAGGACGGTAATCTACGAGCAGTACTTC. Protein product: CVSRRRAGLRTVIYEQYF.

There are many counts of this clonotype. The gene calls are TRBV9 and TRBJ2-7; D is unclear. Germline CDR1 and CDR2: SGDLS and YYNGEE. The CDR3 covers 15 residues. Trimming took off 0 bases at V and 4 bases at J, with 14 bases between the two ends. In nucleotides, the CDR3 is TGTGCCAGCAGCGTAGGTGGTAGCTTTGAATACGAGCAGTACTTC. This encodes CASSVGGSFEYEQYF.

The chain couples TRBV7-6 to TRBJ1-2; 9 nucleotides match TRBD1. With V trimmed by 8 bases and J by 6 bases, 7 bases remained unmatched. Germline-derived CDR1 and CDR2 are SGHVS and FNYEAQ. The CDR3 loop spans 13 amino acids. The CDR3 loop is CASAATGGHGYTF. Written as DNA, the CDR3 is TGTGCCAGCGCCGCAACAGGGGGCCATGGCTACACCTTC. The complete variable domain, with remaining parts taken from reference TRBV7-6 and TRBJ1-2, reads GAGVSQSPRYKVTKRGQDVALRCDPISGHVSLYWYRQALGQGPEFLTYFNYEAQQDKSGLPNDRFSAERPEGSISTLTIQRTEQRDSAMYRCASAATGGHGYTFGSGTRLTVV.

V gene TRBV28 combines with J gene TRBJ1-6; D ambiguous. From germline, CDR1 is MDHEN and CDR2 SYDVKM. CDR3 length: 15 amino acids. The V gene lost 4 bases and the J gene lost 8 bases, with 15 bases spanning the gap. The CDR3 DNA sequence: TGTGCCAGCAGTTCCGGACGGGCTTTTGATTCACCCCTCCACTTT. This translates into CASSSGRAFDSPLHF.

The chain employs TRBV5-1 and TRBJ2-7; possibly TRBD1 for D (6 bases). Germline CDR1 reads SGHRS; CDR2 reads YFSETQ. The CDR3 extends over 15 amino acids. V shed 0 bases and J shed 4 bases, with 14 bases lying between them. The CDR3 bases are TGCGCCAGCAGCTTGGCTGCCCTTAGGGGGTACGAGCAGTACTTC. Its protein is CASSLAALRGYEQYF.

This chain connects TRBV7-9 to TRBJ1-1; D gene ambiguous. Germline assignment: CDR1 SEHNR and CDR2 FQNEAQ (reference sequence). Trimming took off 5 bases at V and 0 bases at J, with 19 bases between the two ends. The CDR3 length is 17 residues. CDR3 in amino acids: CASSRLGMGLMNTEAFF. CDR3 in DNA: TGTGCCAGCAGCCGACTAGGAATGGGTCTCATGAACACTGAAGCTTTCTTT.

The table lists this clonotype with many counts. The V call is TRBV5-1, the J call TRBJ1-2, with D hard to call. With 0 bases removed from V and 4 bases from J, the gap between germline ends came to 7 bases. Germline V lookup: CDR1 SGHRS, CDR2 YFSETQ. The CDR3 extends over 13 amino acids. CDR3 DNA: TGCGCCAGCAGCTTGGCAAGCCGCTATGGCTACACCTTC. Translation: CASSLASRYGYTF.

The genes are TRBV12-3 or TRBV12-4 and TRBJ2-7; 9 bases map to TRBD1. The V segment lost 2 bases and the J segment 3 bases; nucleotides outside the gene matches: 5. The CDR3 has 15 residues. CDR3 region: CASSLSGQGNYEQYF. The CDR3 nucleotides are TGTGCCAGCAGTTTATCGGGACAGGGTAACTACGAGCAGTACTTC.

Worth noting for this clonotype: A much larger clone lies one base from this, so it may be a read error. The J gene is TRBJ2-7, the V gene TRBV9, with TRBD1 as a possible D gene (6 bases). Germline loops: CDR1 SGDLS, CDR2 YYNGEE. This CDR3 contains 14 residues. The CDR3 here is CASSQRGSSYELYF. The CDR3 region has the DNA TGTGCCAGCAGCCAGAGGGGGAGCTCCTACGAGCTGTACTTC.

This clonotype has a handful of counts. This chain links TRBV5-1 with TRBJ1-2, with 7 bases lining up with TRBD1. CDR3 length equals 15 residues. V gave up 4 bases and J gave up 2 bases; unmatched junction bases: 8. Germline V gene lookup returns CDR1 SGHRS and CDR2 YFSETQ. CDR3 sequence reads: CASSARDSENYGYTF. The CDR3 DNA is TGCGCCAGCAGCGCCCGGGACAGCGAGAACTATGGCTACACCTTC. Complete variable domain (other parts from reference TRBV5-1 and TRBJ1-2): KAGVTQTPRYLIKTRGQQVTLSCSPISGHRSVSWYQQTPGQGLQFLFEYFSETQRNKGNFPGRFSGRQFSNSRSEMNVSTLELGDSALYLCASSARDSENYGYTFGSGTRLTVV.

This clonotype was picked up a small number of times. The V gene is TRBV5-5, the J gene TRBJ2-7, with 10 bases lining up with TRBD1. This CDR3 comprises 15 residues. The V gene end was trimmed by 4 bases and the J gene end by 3 bases; junction bases not matched to a gene: 7. The germline V gene has CDR1 SGHKS and CDR2 YYEKEE (reference sequence). This CDR3 reads CASSPTGTGVYEQYV. CDR3 DNA sequence: TGTGCCAGCAGCCCTACCGGGACAGGGGTCTACGAGCAGTACGTC.

This clonotype appeared a single time. V usage is TRBV24-1 and J usage is TRBJ2-2, with TRBD1 as a possible D gene (6 bases). Trimming removed 4 bases at V and 1 base at J, with 12 bases between. CDR3 size: 16 residues. The V gene's germline CDR1 is KGHDR and CDR2 SFDVKD. CDR3 DNA: TGTGCCACCAGTGACGCTGGGGGACAGAACACCGGGGAGCTGTTTTTT. Translation: CATSDAGGQNTGELFF.

This chain uses TRBV20-1 with TRBJ2-1; D not certain. Germline loops: CDR1 DFQATT, CDR2 SNEGSKA (reference sequence). CDR3 length: 13 residues. Deletions cut 3 bases from V and 7 bases from J, with 13 bases between. CDR3 loop: CSASFPSFNEQFF. CDR3 nucleotide sequence: TGCAGTGCTAGTTTCCCCAGTTTTAATGAGCAGTTCTTC.

The rearrangement links TRBV19 to TRBJ1-4, with a weak D call TRBD1 (5 bases). Germline CDR1 reads LNHDA; CDR2 reads SQIVND (reference sequence). The CDR3 is made up of 15 amino acids. The V gene lost 5 bases and the J gene lost 6 bases, with 16 bases spanning the gap. The CDR3, as DNA: TGTGCCAGTAGTCCCTCGACAGACTCCCATGAAAAACTGTTTTTT. Protein sequence: CASSPSTDSHEKLFF.

J is TRBJ1-1 and V is TRBV20-1, with D uncertain. This CDR3 spans 15 amino acids. In germline, CDR1 is DFQATT, CDR2 SNEGSKA (reference sequence). Trimming left V 6 bases short and J 0 bases short, with 17 bases between. The CDR3 loop is CSASAYSGMNTEAFF. The CDR3 DNA is TGCAGTGCCAGCGCTTACTCTGGGATGAACACTGAAGCTTTCTTT.

The chain recombines TRBV7-2 with TRBJ1-3; TRBD1 matches at 9 bases. The CDR3 extends over 13 amino acids. The junction had 3 bases not matched to a gene; V was cut back by 5 bases and J by 7 bases. Germline V gene sequence: CDR1 SGHTA, CDR2 FQGNSA. The CDR3 coding sequence is TGTGCCAGCAGCCGACAGGGGGACAACACCATATATTTT. It yields the protein CASSRQGDNTIYF.